These 9 T cell receptor beta chains came from one sample sequenced in a study of T cells after yellow fever vaccination. TCRdb reprocessed the 5' RACE reads via MiXCR and lists one record per CDR3 protein. The table records 300,000 to 350,000 distinct CDR3 sequences, approximately 11% of them present only once. Sequences were derived from CD4+ T cells sorted from PBMCs, sampled 45 days after the yellow fever booster vaccination. These receptors were collected from a man aged 18 to 30 who received the YFV17D yellow fever vaccine.

The V call is TRBV18, the J call TRBJ2-7; D unresolved. The CDR3 totals 14 residues. Germline V gene sequence: CDR1 KGHSH, CDR2 LQKENI. With 3 bases removed from V and 3 bases from J, the gap between germline ends came to 12 bases. The CDR3 loop reads CASSPSGLGYEQYV. The CDR3 DNA sequence: TGTGCCAGCTCACCCTCCGGGCTAGGCTACGAGCAGTACGTC.

This clonotype was seen at least ten times. This rearrangement joins TRBV21-1 to TRBJ1-1. TRBV21-1 has pseudogene status. The CDR3 has 14 residues. The CDR3 is CASSKVGGHTEAFF. CDR3 sequence (DNA): TGTGCCAGCAGCAAAGTGGGAGGGCACACTGAAGCTTTCTTT.

The chain couples TRBV20-1 to TRBJ2-3; D remains unclear. Germline V CDR1 and CDR2: DFQATT, SNEGSKA (reference sequence). Trimming removed 1 base from V and 8 bases from J, with 16 bases in between. The CDR3 has 14 residues. CDR3 sequence reads: CSARVSDPGSTQYF. The CDR3 DNA reads TGCAGTGCTAGAGTCTCGGACCCCGGAAGTACGCAGTATTTT.

The DNA for the CDR3 is TGTGCCAGCAGGGACAGAACCATCACAGATACGCAGTATTTT. It codes for CASRDRTITDTQYF. This rearrangement joins TRBV6-2 or TRBV6-3 to TRBJ2-3; D might be TRBD1 (6 bases). Germline loops: CDR1 MNHEY, CDR2 SVGEGT. The V and J ends lost 6 bases and 2 bases respectively, with 12 bases between them. This CDR3 spans 14 amino acids.

This clonotype turned up a few times. The chain recombines TRBV6-5 with TRBJ2-2; 8 bases are a match to TRBD2. V was pared by 5 bases and J by 5 bases, with 4 bases of the junction left unmatched. The CDR3 runs to 14 residues. CDR1 and CDR2 from the germline V gene are MNHEY and SVGAGI. The CDR3 sequence is CASSPAGETGELFF. The CDR3, as DNA: TGTGCCAGCAGTCCAGCGGGGGAGACCGGGGAGCTGTTTTTT.

This chain links TRBV20-1 with TRBJ2-5, with D perhaps matching TRBD2 (6 bases). Per germline, CDR1 DFQATT and CDR2 SNEGSKA (reference sequence). Between the trimmed V and J ends, which lost 3 bases and 6 bases, there was a span of 11 bases. This CDR3 region has 12 residues. CDR3 amino acids: CSASGGRKTQYF. CDR3 in DNA: TGCAGTGCTAGCGGGGGTAGGAAGACCCAGTACTTC.

V gene TRBV7-9 combines with J gene TRBJ1-2; TRBD1 is a possible D gene (5 bases). The length of the CDR3 is 16 residues. V shed 3 bases and J shed 4 bases, with 18 bases lying between them. Germline-derived CDR1 and CDR2 are SEHNR and FQNEAQ (reference sequence). CDR3 bases: TGTGCCAGCAGCTTTTCCCTTGGGTGGGGACGCTATGGCTACACCTTC. Encoded protein: CASSFSLGWGRYGYTF.

V is TRBV5-1 and J is TRBJ2-2; 7 bases map to TRBD1. This CDR3 has 14 residues. Per germline, CDR1 SGHRS and CDR2 YFSETQ. With V trimmed by 1 base and J by 6 bases, 3 bases remained unmatched. The CDR3 loop is CASSLTGEAGELFF. The CDR3 region has the DNA TGCGCCAGCAGCTTGACAGGGGAAGCCGGGGAGCTGTTTTTT.

The chain couples TRBV4-2 to TRBJ2-1; 11 positions agree with TRBD2. This CDR3 has 19 residues. Germline loops: CDR1 LGHNA, CDR2 YNFKEQ. J gave up 3 bases and V 0 bases, and 10 bases lay outside the gene matches. The DNA of the CDR3 is TGTGCCAGCAGCCAAGATATGCTGCGGGGACTAGCGGACTACAATGAGCAGTTCTTC. Translated: CASSQDMLRGLADYNEQFF.